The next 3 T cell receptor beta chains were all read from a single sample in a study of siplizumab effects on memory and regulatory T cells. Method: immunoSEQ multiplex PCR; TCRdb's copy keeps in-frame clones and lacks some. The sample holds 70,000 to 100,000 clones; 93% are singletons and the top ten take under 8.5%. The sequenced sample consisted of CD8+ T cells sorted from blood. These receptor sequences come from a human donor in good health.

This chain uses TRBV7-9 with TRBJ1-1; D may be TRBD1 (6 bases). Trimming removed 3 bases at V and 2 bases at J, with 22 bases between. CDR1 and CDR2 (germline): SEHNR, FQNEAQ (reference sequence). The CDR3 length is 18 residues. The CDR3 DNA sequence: TGTGCCAGCAGCTTTAGCACAGGGTTGGATTGGGGAAACACTGAAGCTTTCTTT. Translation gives CASSFSTGLDWGNTEAFF.

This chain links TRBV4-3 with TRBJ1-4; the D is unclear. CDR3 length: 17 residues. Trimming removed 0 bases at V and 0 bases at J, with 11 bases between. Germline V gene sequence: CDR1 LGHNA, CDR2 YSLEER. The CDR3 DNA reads TGCGCCAGCAGCCAAGATTTGGGAGATGCAACTAATGAAAAACTGTTTTTT. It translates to CASSQDLGDATNEKLFF.

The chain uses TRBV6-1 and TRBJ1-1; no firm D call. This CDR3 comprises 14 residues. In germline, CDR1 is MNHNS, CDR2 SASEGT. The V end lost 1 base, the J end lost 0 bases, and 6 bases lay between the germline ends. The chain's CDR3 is CASSEELMNTEAFF. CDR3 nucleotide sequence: TGTGCCAGCAGTGAAGAGTTGATGAACACTGAAGCTTTCTTT.